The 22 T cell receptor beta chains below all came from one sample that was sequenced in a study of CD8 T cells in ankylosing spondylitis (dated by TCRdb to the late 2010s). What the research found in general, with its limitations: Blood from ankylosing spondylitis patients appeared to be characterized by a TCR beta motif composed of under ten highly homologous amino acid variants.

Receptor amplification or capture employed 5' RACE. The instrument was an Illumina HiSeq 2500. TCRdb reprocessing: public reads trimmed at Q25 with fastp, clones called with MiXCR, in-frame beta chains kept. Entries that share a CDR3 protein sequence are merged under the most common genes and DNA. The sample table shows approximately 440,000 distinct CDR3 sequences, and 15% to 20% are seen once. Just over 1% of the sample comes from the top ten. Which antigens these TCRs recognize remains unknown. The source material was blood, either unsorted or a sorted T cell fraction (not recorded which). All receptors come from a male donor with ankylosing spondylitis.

In nucleotides, the CDR3 is TGTGCCACCAGTGATGCCAGCGGGGGTAACTTCAATGAGCAGTTCTTC. This sequence encodes CATSDASGGNFNEQFF. J is TRBJ2-1 and V is TRBV24-1, with 8 bases identical to TRBD2. Germline loops: CDR1 KGHDR, CDR2 SFDVKD. Trimming cost V 3 bases and J 6 bases; bases outside gene matches: 9. The length of the CDR3 is 16 residues.

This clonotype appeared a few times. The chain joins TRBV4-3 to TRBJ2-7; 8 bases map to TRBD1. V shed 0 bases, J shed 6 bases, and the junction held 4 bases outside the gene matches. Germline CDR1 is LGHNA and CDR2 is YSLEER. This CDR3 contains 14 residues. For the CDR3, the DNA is TGCGCCAGCAGCCAAGAGACAGGGGTCGGCGAGCAGTACTTC. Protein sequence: CASSQETGVGEQYF.

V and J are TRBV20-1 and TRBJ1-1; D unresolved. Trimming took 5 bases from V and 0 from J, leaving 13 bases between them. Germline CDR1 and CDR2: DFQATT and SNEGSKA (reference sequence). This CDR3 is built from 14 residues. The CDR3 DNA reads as TGCAGTGCTCTCTCCCACATTATGAACACTGAAGCTTTCTTT. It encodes CSALSHIMNTEAFF.

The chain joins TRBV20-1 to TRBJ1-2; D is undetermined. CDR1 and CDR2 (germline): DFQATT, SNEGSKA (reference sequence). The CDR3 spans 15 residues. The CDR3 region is CSPVAWSRANYGYTF. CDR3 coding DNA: TGCAGCCCCGTGGCCTGGTCTAGAGCTAACTATGGCTACACCTTC.

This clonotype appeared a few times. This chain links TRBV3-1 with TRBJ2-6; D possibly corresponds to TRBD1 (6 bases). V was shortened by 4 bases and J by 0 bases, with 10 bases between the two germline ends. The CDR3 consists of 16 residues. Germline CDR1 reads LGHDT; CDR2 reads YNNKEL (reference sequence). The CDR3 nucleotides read TGTGCCAGCAGCCGGACAGAGATCTCTGGGGCCAACGTCCTGACTTTC. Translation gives CASSRTEISGANVLTF. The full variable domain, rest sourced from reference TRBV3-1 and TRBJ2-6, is DTAVSQTPKYLVTQMGNDKSIKCEQNLGHDTMYWYKQDSKKFLKIMFSYNNKELIINETVPNRFSPKSPDKAHLNLHINSLELGDSAVYFCASSRTEISGANVLTFGAGSRLTVL.

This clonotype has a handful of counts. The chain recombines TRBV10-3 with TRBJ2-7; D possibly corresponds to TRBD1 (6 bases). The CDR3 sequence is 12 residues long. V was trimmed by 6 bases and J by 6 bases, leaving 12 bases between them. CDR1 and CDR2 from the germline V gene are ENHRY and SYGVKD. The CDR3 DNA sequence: TGTGCCATCAGCCCCGCAGGGGCCGAGCAGTACTTC. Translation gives CAISPAGAEQYF.

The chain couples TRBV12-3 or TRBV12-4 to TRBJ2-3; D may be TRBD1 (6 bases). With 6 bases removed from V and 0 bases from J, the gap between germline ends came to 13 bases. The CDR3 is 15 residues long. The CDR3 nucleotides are TGTGCCAGCAGGAAACAGGGTAGTAGCACAGATACGCAGTATTTT. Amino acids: CASRKQGSSTDTQYF.

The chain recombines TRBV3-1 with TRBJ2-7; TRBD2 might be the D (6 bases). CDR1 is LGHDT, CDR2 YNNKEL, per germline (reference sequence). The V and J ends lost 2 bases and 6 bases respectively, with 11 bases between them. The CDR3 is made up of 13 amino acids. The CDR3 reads CASSQTEGREQYF. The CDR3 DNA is TGTGCCAGCAGCCAAACGGAGGGGCGCGAGCAGTACTTC.

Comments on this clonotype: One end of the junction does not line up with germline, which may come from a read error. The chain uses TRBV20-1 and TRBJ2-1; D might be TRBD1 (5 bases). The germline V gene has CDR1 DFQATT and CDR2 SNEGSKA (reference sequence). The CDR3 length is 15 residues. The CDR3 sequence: CRATGSGWAYNEQFF. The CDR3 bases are TGCCGTGCTACAGGATCAGGGTGGGCCTACAATGAGCAGTTCTTC.

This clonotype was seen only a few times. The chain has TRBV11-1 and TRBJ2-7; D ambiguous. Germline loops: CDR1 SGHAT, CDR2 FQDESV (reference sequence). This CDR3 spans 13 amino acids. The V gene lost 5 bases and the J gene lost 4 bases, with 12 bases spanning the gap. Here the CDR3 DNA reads TGTGCCAGCAGCAAAGACCAGATATACGAGCAGTACTTC. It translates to CASSKDQIYEQYF.

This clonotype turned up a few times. CDR3 sequence (DNA): TGTGCCAGCAGCTTAGGGACCATCAACAGGGACGGTGAGCAGTTCTTC. Amino acids: CASSLGTINRDGEQFF. This chain uses TRBV7-9 with TRBJ2-1; a weak D match, TRBD1 (6 bases). The germline gives CDR1 SEHNR, CDR2 FQNEAQ (reference sequence). This CDR3 contains 16 residues. Between the trimmed V and J ends, which lost 1 base and 9 bases, there was a span of 19 bases.

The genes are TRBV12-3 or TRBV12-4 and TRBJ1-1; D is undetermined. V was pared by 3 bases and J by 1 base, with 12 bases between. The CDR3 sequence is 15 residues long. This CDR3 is CASSFRMTGNTEAFF. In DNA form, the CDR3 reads TGTGCCAGCAGTTTTCGGATGACTGGGAACACTGAAGCTTTCTTT.

CDR3 region: CASSPQQGDGYTF. CDR3 coding DNA: TGTGCCAGCAGCCCCCAACAGGGCGATGGCTACACCTTC. This chain uses TRBV7-9 with TRBJ1-2, with TRBD1 as a possible D gene (6 bases). Germline CDR1 reads SEHNR; CDR2 reads FQNEAQ (reference sequence). The CDR3 spans 13 residues. V lost 5 bases, J lost 6 bases, and 13 bases lay in between.

The CDR3: CASSLALKPGFYEQYF. CDR3 DNA sequence: TGTGCCAGCAGCTTAGCGTTGAAGCCGGGTTTCTACGAGCAGTACTTC. This chain joins TRBV7-9 and TRBJ2-7; the D is unclear. V was pared by 0 bases and J by 3 bases, with 15 bases between. The CDR3 is 16 residues long. Germline lookup yields CDR1 SEHNR and CDR2 FQNEAQ (reference sequence).

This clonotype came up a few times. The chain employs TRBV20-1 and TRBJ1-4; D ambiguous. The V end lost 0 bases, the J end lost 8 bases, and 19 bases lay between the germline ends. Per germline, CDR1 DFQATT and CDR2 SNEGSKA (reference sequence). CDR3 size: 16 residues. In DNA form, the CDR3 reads TGCAGTGCTAGAGATACGATATTTCCAGGAACCGAAAAACTGTTTTTT. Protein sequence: CSARDTIFPGTEKLFF.

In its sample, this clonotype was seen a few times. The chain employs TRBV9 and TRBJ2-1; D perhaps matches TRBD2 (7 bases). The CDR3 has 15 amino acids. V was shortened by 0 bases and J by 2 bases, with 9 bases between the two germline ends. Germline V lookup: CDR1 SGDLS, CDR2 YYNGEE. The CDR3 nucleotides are TGTGCCAGCAGCGTAGAGGGGGGGCCCTACAATGAGCAGTTCTTC. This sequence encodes CASSVEGGPYNEQFF.

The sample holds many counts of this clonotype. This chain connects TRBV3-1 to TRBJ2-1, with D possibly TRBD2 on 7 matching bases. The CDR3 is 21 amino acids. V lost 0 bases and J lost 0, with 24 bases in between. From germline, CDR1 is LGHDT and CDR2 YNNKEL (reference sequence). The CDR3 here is CASSQEARGGLIPSSYNEQFF. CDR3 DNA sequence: TGTGCCAGCAGCCAAGAAGCGAGGGGGGGCCTGATACCGAGCTCCTACAATGAGCAGTTCTTC.

This CDR3 reads CATSGAKDHQSSTDTQYF. For the CDR3, the DNA is TGTGCCACCAGTGGCGCCAAGGATCACCAGTCTAGCACAGATACGCAGTATTTT. This rearrangement joins TRBV24-1 to TRBJ2-3; no reliable D call. The CDR3 loop spans 18 amino acids. Trimming stripped 5 bases from V and 0 bases from J, with 20 bases between. Germline V gene lookup returns CDR1 KGHDR and CDR2 SFDVKD.

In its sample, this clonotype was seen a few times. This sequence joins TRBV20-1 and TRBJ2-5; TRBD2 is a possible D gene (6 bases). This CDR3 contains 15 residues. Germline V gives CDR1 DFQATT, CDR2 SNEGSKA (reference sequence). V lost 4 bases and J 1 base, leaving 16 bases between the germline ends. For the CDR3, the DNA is TGCAGTGCTATCCCCGGGGTGGGGGGCCAAGAGACCCAGTACTTC. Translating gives CSAIPGVGGQETQYF.

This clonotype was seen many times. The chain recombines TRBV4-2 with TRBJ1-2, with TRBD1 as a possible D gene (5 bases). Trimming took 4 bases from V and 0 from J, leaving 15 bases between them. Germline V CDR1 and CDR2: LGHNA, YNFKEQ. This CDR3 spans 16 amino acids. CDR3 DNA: TGTGCCAGCAGCCCCAGCCCGGGGGAGTCTAACTATGGCTACACCTTC. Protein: CASSPSPGESNYGYTF.

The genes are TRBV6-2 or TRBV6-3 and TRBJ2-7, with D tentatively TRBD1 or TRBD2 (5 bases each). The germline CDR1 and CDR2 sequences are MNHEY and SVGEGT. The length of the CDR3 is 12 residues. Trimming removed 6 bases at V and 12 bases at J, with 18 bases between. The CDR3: CASSRLPGPWYF. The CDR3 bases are TGTGCCAGCAGCAGACTCCCGGGGCCCTGGTACTTC.

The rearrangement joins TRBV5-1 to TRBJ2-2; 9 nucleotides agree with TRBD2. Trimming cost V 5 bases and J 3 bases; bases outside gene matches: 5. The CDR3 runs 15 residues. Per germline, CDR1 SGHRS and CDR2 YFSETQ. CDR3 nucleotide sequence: TGCGCCAGCAGGGAGGGACTAGCCGACACCGGGGAGCTGTTTTTT. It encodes CASREGLADTGELFF. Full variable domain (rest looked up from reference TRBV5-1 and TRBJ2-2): KAGVTQTPRYLIKTRGQQVTLSCSPISGHRSVSWYQQTPGQGLQFLFEYFSETQRNKGNFPGRFSGRQFSNSRSEMNVSTLELGDSALYLCASREGLADTGELFFGEGSRLTVL.